A selection of T cell receptor beta chains follows, all from one sample in a study of preoperative IRX-2 immunotherapy in early breast cancer. Sequenced by immunoSEQ multiplex PCR; TCRdb stores in-frame clones only, minus some. This sample carries about 98,000 clones, 86% of them seen once, and the ten largest clones take roughly 1.9%. The starting material was tumor tissue, obtained after IRX-2 immunotherapy. These receptors were taken from a human donor with breast cancer. CDR3s include the opening cysteine and the closing phenylalanine or tryptophan. D genes are given only for firm matches. Size values are once, few and many counts, or a class for expanded clones, and some rows have none.

d_call clone_size j_call v_call cdr3_nt cdr3_aa
- - TRBJ1-1 TRBV28 TGTGCCAGCAGTTTATATGGCAGAGAGAACACTGAAGCTTTCTTT CASSLYGRENTEAFF
TRBD2 once TRBJ2-3 TRBV6-4 TGTGCCAGCAGTGAAGGGGTAGCGGGAGGGCCCTCAGATACGCAGTATTTT CASSEGVAGGPSDTQYF
- - TRBJ1-3 TRBV11-3 TGTGCCAGCAGCTTATCGGGAGGGTTCGGAAACACCATATATTTT CASSLSGGFGNTIYF
- once TRBJ1-2 TRBV10-1 TGCGCCAGCAACGAGGTCGCCTATGGCTACACCTTC CASNEVAYGYTF
- once TRBJ1-1 TRBV28 TGTGCCACCCGGGCGGGGAACACTGAAGCTTTCTTT CATRAGNTEAFF
- - TRBJ1-3 TRBV19 TGTGCCAGTAGTAGTCCGGGCTCTGGAAACACCATATATTTT CASSSPGSGNTIYF
TRBD1 - TRBJ1-2 TRBV7-6 TGTGCCAGCAGCTCCGGACAGGGTGGGTTCTATGGCTACACCTTC CASSSGQGGFYGYTF
TRBD2 - TRBJ2-1 TRBV6-8 TGTGCCAGCAGTGACGGGACTAGCGCTCTCAATGAGCAGTTCTTC CASSDGTSALNEQFF
- - TRBJ1-2 TRBV28 TGTGCCAGCAGCCCGATGGGGGGCCCTGGCTACACCTTC CASSPMGGPGYTF
TRBD2 - TRBJ2-5 TRBV19 TGTGCCAGTAGGGCGGGGGACGCCTCCAGTGAGACCCAGTACTTC CASRAGDASSETQYF
- - TRBJ2-7 TRBV6-8 TGTGCCAGCAGTCTCCGGGACCCATCCTACGAGCAGTACTTC CASSLRDPSYEQYF
TRBD1 - TRBJ2-7 TRBV6-8 TGTGCCAGCAGTCCCACAGGGGGCGCGGGGTATGGGGAGCAGTACTTC CASSPTGGAGYGEQYF
- - TRBJ1-5 TRBV19 TGTGCCAGTAGCACCGTGGGGAATCAGCCCCAGCATTTT CASSTVGNQPQHF
- - TRBJ2-7 TRBV14 TGTGCCAGCAGCCAAGATTCCGCCAGACCGTCTTACTTC CASSQDSARPSYF
- - TRBJ2-2 TRBV5-1 TGCGCCAGCAGCGTGGACCTAAACATCGGGGAGCTGTTTTTT CASSVDLNIGELFF
TRBD1 - TRBJ1-1 TRBV5-1 TGCGCCAGCAGCACGAGGACAGGGAAGGACACTGAAGCTTTCTTT CASSTRTGKDTEAFF
TRBD1 - TRBJ2-7 TRBV12-5 TGTGCTAGTGGTTTGGTAGCGGACAGGCAATCGATATACGAGCAGTACTTC CASGLVADRQSIYEQYF
TRBD1 - TRBJ2-7 TRBV15 TGTGCCACCAGCAGAGCCGGGACAGGGGGATACGAGCAGTACTTC CATSRAGTGGYEQYF
- many TRBJ2-5 TRBV6-8 TGTGCCATCTCCGCGGCCCAAGAGACCCAGTACTTC CAISAAQETQYF
- - TRBJ1-3 TRBV7-1 TGTGCCAGCAGCCCCCGGCAGGGGAACCGATCTGGAAACACCATATATTTT CASSPRQGNRSGNTIYF
TRBD2 few TRBJ2-3 TRBV28 TGTGCCATTACAGCCGGGACTAGGCCGTCAGATACGCAGTATTTT CAITAGTRPSDTQYF
- - TRBJ1-2 TRBV7-1 TGTGCCAGCAGCCCGCCGGGTACCTATGGCTACACCTTC CASSPPGTYGYTF
TRBD2 - TRBJ2-3 TRBV11-3 TGTGCCAGCAGCATTAGCGGGAGGCGTTCAGATACGCAGTATTTT CASSISGRRSDTQYF
TRBD2 - TRBJ2-1 TRBV5-1 TGCGCCAGCAGATCTATAGCGGGGGGAGATGAGCAGTTCTTC CASRSIAGGDEQFF
TRBD2 - TRBJ2-7 TRBV5-1 TGCGCCAGCAGCTTAATTCTAGCGGGAGGGCCCCACGAGCAGTACTTC CASSLILAGGPHEQYF
- - TRBJ2-3 TRBV1 TGCGCCAGCAGCCTTTCCCACGGACATACCTACACAGATACGCAGTATTTT CASSLSHGHTYTDTQYF
- - TRBJ2-3 TRBV6-8 TGTGCCAGCAGAGGTCTACCAGATACGCAGTATTTT CASRGLPDTQYF
TRBD1 - TRBJ2-7 TRBV5-1 TGCGCCAGCAGCTCACGACAGGGGGGCCTCTACGAGCAGTACTTC CASSSRQGGLYEQYF